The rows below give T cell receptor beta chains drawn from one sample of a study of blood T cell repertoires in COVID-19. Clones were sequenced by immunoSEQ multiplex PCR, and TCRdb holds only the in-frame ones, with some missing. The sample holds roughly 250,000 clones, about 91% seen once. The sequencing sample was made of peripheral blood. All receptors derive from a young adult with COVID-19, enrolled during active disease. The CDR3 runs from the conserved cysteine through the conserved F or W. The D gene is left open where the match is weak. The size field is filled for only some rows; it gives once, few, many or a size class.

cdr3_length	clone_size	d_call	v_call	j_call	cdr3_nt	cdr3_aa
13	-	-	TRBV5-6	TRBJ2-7	TGTGCCAGCAGTATCTCGGTTGCCTACGAGCAGTACTTC	CASSISVAYEQYF
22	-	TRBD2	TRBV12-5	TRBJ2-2	TGTGCTAGTGGTTCCGTAACCTATTCCGGGACTAGCGGGACCTGGAACACCGGGGAGCTGTTTTTT	CASGSVTYSGTSGTWNTGELFF
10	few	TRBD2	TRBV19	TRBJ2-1	TGTGCCAGTATGGGCGGGAGTTACTTCTTC	CASMGGSYFF
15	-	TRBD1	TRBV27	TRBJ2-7	TGTGCCAGCAGTTTTCAGGGACAGCCCACCTACGAGCAGTACTTC	CASSFQGQPTYEQYF
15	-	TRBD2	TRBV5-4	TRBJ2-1	TGTGCCAGCAGCTCTCTAGCGGGGGGCTACAATGAGCAGTTCTTC	CASSSLAGGYNEQFF
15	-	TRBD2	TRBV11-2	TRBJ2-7	TGTGCCAGCAGCCCCATGACTAGCGGGACCTACGAGCAGTACTTC	CASSPMTSGTYEQYF
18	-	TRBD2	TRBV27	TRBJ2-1	TGTGCCAGCAGTTCCCTCAATACTTTAGCGGGTGTGGGTAATGAGCAGTTCTTC	CASSSLNTLAGVGNEQFF
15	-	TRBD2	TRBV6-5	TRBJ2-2	TGTGCCAGCAGTTGGACTAGCCCGAACACCGGGGAGCTGTTTTTT	CASSWTSPNTGELFF
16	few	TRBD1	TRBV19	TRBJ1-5	TGTGCCAGTAGTGAGCCGGGACAGCCTAGCAATCAGCCCCAGCATTTT	CASSEPGQPSNQPQHF
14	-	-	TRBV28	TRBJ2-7	TGTGCCAGCAGTTCCCAGGGGTGGTCCTACGAGCAGTACTTC	CASSSQGWSYEQYF
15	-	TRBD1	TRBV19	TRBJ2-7	TGTGCCAGTAGCTATGGACAGGGATCACCCTACGAGCAGTACTTC	CASSYGQGSPYEQYF
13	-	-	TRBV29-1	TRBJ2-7	TGCAGCGCCTCGGACAGAAGGGCCTCCGAGCAGTACTTC	CSASDRRASEQYF
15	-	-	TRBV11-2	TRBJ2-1	TGTGCCAGCAGCCCCGTTCTGGACAAGTACAATGAGCAGTTCTTC	CASSPVLDKYNEQFF
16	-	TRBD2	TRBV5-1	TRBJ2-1	TGCGCCAGCAGCTTGGCCGGACTAGCATCGGTTCGTGAGCAGTTCTTC	CASSLAGLASVREQFF
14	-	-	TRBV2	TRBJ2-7	TGTGCCAGCAGTGAGGGGCCTGCCCCTGACGAGCAGTACTTC	CASSEGPAPDEQYF
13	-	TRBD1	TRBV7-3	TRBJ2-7	TGTGCCAGCGGGACAGGGAGCTCCTACGAGCAGTACTTC	CASGTGSSYEQYF
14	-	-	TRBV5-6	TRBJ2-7	TGTGCCAGCAGCTTGTATCAGGGTTCCTACGAGCAGTACTTC	CASSLYQGSYEQYF
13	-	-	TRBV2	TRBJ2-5	TGTGCCAGCAGTGATGGAGGTTCCAAGACCCAGTACTTC	CASSDGGSKTQYF
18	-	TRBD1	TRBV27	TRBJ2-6	TGTGCCAGCAGTTACCGACAGGGATTGCGCTCTGGGGCCAACGTCCTGACTTTC	CASSYRQGLRSGANVLTF
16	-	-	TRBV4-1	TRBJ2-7	TGCGCCAGCAGCCAAGACGAGGGAGTCGCCGGGGTGAAGCAGTACTTC	CASSQDEGVAGVKQYF
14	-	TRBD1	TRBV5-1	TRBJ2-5	TGCGCCAGCAGCGGGGGACAGGGGAAAGAGACCCAGTACTTC	CASSGGQGKETQYF
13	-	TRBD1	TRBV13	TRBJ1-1	TGTGCCAGCAGCTCTAGCACCTACAGGGGATCTTTCTTT	CASSSSTYRGSFF
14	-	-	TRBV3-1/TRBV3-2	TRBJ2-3	TGTGCCAGCAGCCAAAGGGAGAGCACAGATACGCAGTATTTT	CASSQRESTDTQYF
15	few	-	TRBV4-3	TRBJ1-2	TGCGCCAGCAGCCAAGGTCAGGCAGGATACTATGGCTACACCTTC	CASSQGQAGYYGYTF
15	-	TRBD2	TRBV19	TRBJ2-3	TGTGCCAGTAGTGGCTGGACTAGCGGGACGGATACGCAGTATTTT	CASSGWTSGTDTQYF
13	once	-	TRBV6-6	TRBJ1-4	TGTGCCAGCAGTTTCGGGATTAATGAAAAACTGTTTTTT	CASSFGINEKLFF
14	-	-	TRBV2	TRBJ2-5	TGTGCCAGCACAGAAGGCACAGCCACGTGGACCCAGTACTTC	CASTEGTATWTQYF
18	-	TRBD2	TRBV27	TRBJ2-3	TGTGCCAGCAGTTTAATCGTAGGTGTTAGCGGGAGAAGCGATACGCAGTATTTT	CASSLIVGVSGRSDTQYF
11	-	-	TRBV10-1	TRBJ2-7	TGCGCCAGCAGTGATGGGCTCGAGCAGTACTTC	CASSDGLEQYF
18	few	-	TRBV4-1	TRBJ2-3	TGCGCCAGCAGCCAAGATATTTTGAGGGCGGCCAGCACAGATACGCAGTATTTT	CASSQDILRAASTDTQYF
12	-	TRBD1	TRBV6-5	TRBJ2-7	TGTGCCAGCAGTCGGACAGGGTACGAGCAGTACTTC	CASSRTGYEQYF
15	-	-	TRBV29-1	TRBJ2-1	TGCAGCGTTGAAGGTTCCGGGATCGCCTACAATGAGCAGTTCTTC	CSVEGSGIAYNEQFF
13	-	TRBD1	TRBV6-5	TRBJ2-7	TGTGCCAGCAGGGGGGACAGGGGCTACGAGCAGTACTTC	CASRGDRGYEQYF
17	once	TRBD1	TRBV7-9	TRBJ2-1	TGTGCCAGCAGCCCACGGACAGGGGAGGGGACCTACAATGAGCAGTTCTTC	CASSPRTGEGTYNEQFF
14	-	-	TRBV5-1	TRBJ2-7	TGCGCCAGCAGCTTGGCCGGGGGACCAAACGAGCAGTACTTC	CASSLAGGPNEQYF
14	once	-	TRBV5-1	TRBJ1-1	TGCGCCAGCAGCTTGGTTGTAGGGGAGGGTGAAGCTTTCTTT	CASSLVVGEGEAFF
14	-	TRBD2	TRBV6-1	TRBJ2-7	TGTGCCAGCAGTGAGGGAAGACTAGCGACCGAGCAGTACTTC	CASSEGRLATEQYF
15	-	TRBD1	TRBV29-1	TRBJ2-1	TGCAGCGTTGAGGTTCGGGACAGGCCATCAAATGAGCAGTTCTTC	CSVEVRDRPSNEQFF
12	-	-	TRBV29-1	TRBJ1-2	TGCAGCGCCCCGGGGGAGGGAATTGGCTACACCTTC	CSAPGEGIGYTF
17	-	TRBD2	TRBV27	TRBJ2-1	TGTGCCGGGACCGGGACTAGCGGGAGGGGGTCCTACAATGAGCAGTTCTTC	CAGTGTSGRGSYNEQFF
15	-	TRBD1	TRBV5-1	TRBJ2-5	TGCGCCAGCAGCGAAGGACAGGGGGCAGGAGAGACCCAGTACTTC	CASSEGQGAGETQYF
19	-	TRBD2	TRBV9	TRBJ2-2	TGTGCCAGCAGCGCTACTTTACTAGCGGGAGTAATGAAGGGCGGGGAGCTGTTTTTT	CASSATLLAGVMKGGELFF
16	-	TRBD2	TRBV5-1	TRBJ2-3	TGCGCCAGCAGGCAGGGGACTAGCGGGAGTACAGATACGCAGTATTTT	CASRQGTSGSTDTQYF
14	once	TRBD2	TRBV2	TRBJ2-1	TGTGCCAGCACGCTAGCGGGCCGGTACAATGAGCAGTTCTTC	CASTLAGRYNEQFF
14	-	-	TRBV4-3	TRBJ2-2	TGCGCCAGCAGCCACCCTAGACGCACCGGGGAGCTGTTTTTT	CASSHPRRTGELFF
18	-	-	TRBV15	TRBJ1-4	TGTGCCACCAGCAGAGGGCCCGGAGGAGGGGCGTACTATGAAAAACTGTTTTTT	CATSRGPGGGAYYEKLFF
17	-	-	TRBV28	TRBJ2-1	TGTGCCAGCAGAGATACAACAGGGCCGAGGGTCTACAATGAGCAGTTCTTC	CASRDTTGPRVYNEQFF
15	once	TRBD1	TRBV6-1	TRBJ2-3	TGTGCCAGCAGTGAAAAGGGGGCAAATACGGATACGCAGTATTTT	CASSEKGANTDTQYF
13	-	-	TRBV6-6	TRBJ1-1	TGTGCCAGCAGTCGGACAGTTAACACTGAAGCTTTCTTT	CASSRTVNTEAFF
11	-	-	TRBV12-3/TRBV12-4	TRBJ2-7	TGTGCCAGCAGTTTAGGGCTCCGCCAGTACTTC	CASSLGLRQYF
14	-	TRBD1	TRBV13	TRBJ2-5	TGTGCCAGCAGCCTACGGGACAGGGATGAGACCCAGTACTTC	CASSLRDRDETQYF
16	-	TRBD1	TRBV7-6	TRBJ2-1	TGTGCCAGCAGCTTAGGGGGACAGGGGGCCTACAATGAGCAGTTCTTC	CASSLGGQGAYNEQFF